This T cell receptor (beta chain) was captured by sequencing in a study of T cell changes during pregnancy in multiple sclerosis. Libraries were prepared by immunoSEQ multiplex PCR; TCRdb keeps only in-frame clonotypes and omits some of them. This sample has some 77,000 clones, with 90% to 95% found just once. In germline, CDR1 is SEHNR, CDR2 FQNEAQ (reference sequence). Between the trimmed V and J ends, which lost 4 bases and 0 bases, there was a span of 6 bases. The CDR3 length is 13 residues. This receptor was identified in a female donor in good health, enrolled as a control in a pregnancy study. The sequencing here drew on peripheral blood, taken after pregnancy. The chain couples TRBV7-9 to TRBJ1-1; D gene ambiguous. The CDR3 sequence is CASSSNLNTEAFF. The CDR3 DNA sequence: TGTGCCAGCAGCTCCAACTTGAACACTGAAGCTTTCTTT.